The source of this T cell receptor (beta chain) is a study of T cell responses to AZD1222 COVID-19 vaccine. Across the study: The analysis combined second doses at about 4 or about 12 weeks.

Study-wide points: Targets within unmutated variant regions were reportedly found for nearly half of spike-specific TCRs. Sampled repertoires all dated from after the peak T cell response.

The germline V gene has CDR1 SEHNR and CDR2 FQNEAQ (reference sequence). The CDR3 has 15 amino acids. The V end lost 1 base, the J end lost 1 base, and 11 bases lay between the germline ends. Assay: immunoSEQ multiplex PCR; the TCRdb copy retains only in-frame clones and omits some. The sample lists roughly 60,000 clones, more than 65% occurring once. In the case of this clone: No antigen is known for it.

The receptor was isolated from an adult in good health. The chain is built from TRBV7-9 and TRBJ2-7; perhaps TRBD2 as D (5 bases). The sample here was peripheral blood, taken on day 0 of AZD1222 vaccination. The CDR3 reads CASSLVGRGSYEQYF. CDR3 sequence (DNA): TGTGCCAGCAGCTTAGTCGGACGGGGTTCCTACGAGCAGTACTTC.